The rows below give T cell receptor beta chains drawn from one sample of a study of T cell changes during pregnancy in multiple sclerosis. Sequenced by immunoSEQ multiplex PCR; TCRdb stores in-frame clones only, minus some. The sample has around 88,000 clones, 80% to 95% seen once. The specimen was peripheral blood, collected in the first trimester of pregnancy. These TCRs come from a female donor with multiple sclerosis, enrolled in a pregnancy study. CDR3s include the opening cysteine and the closing phenylalanine or tryptophan. D genes are given only for firm matches. Rows may omit the clone size; those that give it use once, few, many or a size class.

TRBJ1-5 16 TRBD1 NA TRBV19 CASRRQGVVSGQPQHF TGTGCCAGTAGAAGACAGGGAGTGGTTTCGGGTCAGCCCCAGCATTTT
TRBJ2-5 14 NA NA TRBV27 CASSLTPYQETQYF TGTGCCAGCAGTTTAACACCGTACCAAGAGACCCAGTACTTC
TRBJ2-7 12 NA once TRBV28 CASSLAGYEQYF TGTGCCAGCAGTTTAGCAGGGTACGAGCAGTACTTC
TRBJ2-7 16 TRBD2 NA TRBV7-8 CASSPGTSGLPYEQYF TGTGCCAGCAGCCCTGGGACTAGCGGACTACCTTACGAGCAGTACTTC
TRBJ2-2 14 NA NA TRBV6-4 CASTRDFGTGELFF TGTGCCAGCACCAGGGACTTCGGAACCGGGGAGCTGTTTTTT
TRBJ2-3 15 TRBD2 NA TRBV5-6 CASSGLAGASDTQYF TGTGCCAGCAGCGGTCTAGCGGGAGCGTCAGATACGCAGTATTTT
TRBJ2-2 17 TRBD1 NA TRBV27 CASSLSGTGGNTGELFF TGTGCCAGCAGTTTATCGGGGACAGGGGGGAACACCGGGGAGCTGTTTTTT
TRBJ1-6 15 NA NA TRBV18 CASSPQGRVGSPLHF TGTGCCAGCTCACCACAGGGCAGGGTCGGTTCACCCCTCCACTTT
TRBJ2-7 14 TRBD1 NA TRBV19 CASSIGQGAYEQYF TGTGCCAGTAGTATTGGACAGGGGGCGTACGAGCAGTACTTC
TRBJ1-1 13 TRBD1 once TRBV6-5 CASRDRVGTEAFF TGTGCCAGCAGGGACAGGGTGGGGACTGAAGCTTTCTTT
TRBJ1-4 16 NA once TRBV6-5 CASSYSVGETNEKLFF TGTGCCAGCAGTTACTCAGTGGGAGAAACTAATGAAAAACTGTTTTTT
TRBJ2-1 15 NA once TRBV28 CASSSPPKGINEQFF TGTGCCAGCAGTTCCCCCCCAAAGGGGATTAATGAGCAGTTCTTC
TRBJ2-1 13 NA NA TRBV5-5 CASSLAVVNEQFF TGTGCCAGCAGCTTGGCCGTTGTGAATGAGCAGTTCTTC
TRBJ2-5 14 TRBD2 NA TRBV27 CASSFGLDWETQYF TGTGCCAGCAGTTTTGGACTAGACTGGGAGACCCAGTACTTC
TRBJ2-1 17 TRBD2 NA TRBV28 CASSSHRAGGRYNEQFF TGTGCCAGCAGTTCCCATAGAGCGGGAGGGCGCTACAATGAGCAGTTCTTC
TRBJ2-7 12 NA once TRBV7-8 CASSFSSGEQYF TGTGCCAGCAGCTTTTCCAGCGGGGAGCAGTACTTC
TRBJ2-7 15 TRBD1 NA TRBV19 CASSIVGTGTYEQYF TGTGCCAGTAGTATAGTCGGGACAGGGACCTACGAGCAGTACTTC
TRBJ2-1 15 NA once TRBV4-2 CASRGGASSYNEQFF TGTGCCAGCAGAGGTGGGGCTTCGTCCTACAATGAGCAGTTCTTC
TRBJ2-2 16 NA NA TRBV7-7 CASSLTSGSGTGELFF TGTGCTAGCAGCTTAACGAGCGGGTCGGGCACCGGGGAGCTGTTTTTT
TRBJ1-5 13 NA NA TRBV10-3 CAIGRELNQPQHF TGTGCCATCGGGAGGGAATTAAATCAGCCCCAGCATTTT
TRBJ2-1 15 NA NA TRBV9 CASSVQGGGYNEQFF TGTGCCAGCAGCGTACAAGGGGGGGGCTACAATGAGCAGTTCTTC
TRBJ1-2 15 NA NA TRBV27 CASRARGQGGGGYTF TGTGCCAGTCGAGCTCGAGGGCAGGGAGGAGGTGGCTACACCTTC
TRBJ1-1 13 TRBD1 NA TRBV30 CAWSRGVNTEAFF TGTGCCTGGAGCAGGGGGGTGAACACTGAAGCTTTCTTT
TRBJ1-2 14 NA NA TRBV28 CASSSLSGRLGYTF TGTGCCAGCAGTTCGCTCTCAGGGCGACTGGGCTACACCTTC
TRBJ2-1 18 TRBD1 once TRBV23-1 CASSPGQGAGRTYNEQFF TGCGCCAGCAGCCCGGGACAGGGGGCCGGAAGGACGTACAATGAGCAGTTCTTC
TRBJ2-5 11 TRBD2 NA TRBV5-4 CAGGGGETQYF TGTGCCGGAGGCGGGGGAGAGACCCAGTACTTC
TRBJ2-3 16 TRBD2 NA TRBV29-1 CSVEDRLAGSTDTQYF TGCAGCGTTGAAGATCGACTAGCGGGGAGCACAGATACGCAGTATTTT
TRBJ1-3 13 NA few TRBV27 CASRSDTGNTIYF TGTGCCAGCAGATCGGACACTGGAAACACCATATATTTT
TRBJ2-7 14 TRBD1 NA TRBV6-5 CASSLQGEAYEQYF TGTGCCAGCAGCTTACAGGGGGAGGCCTACGAGCAGTACTTC
TRBJ2-2 15 TRBD1 NA TRBV27 CASSFGGTGTGELFF TGTGCCAGCAGTTTTGGCGGGACAGGGACCGGGGAGCTGTTTTTT
TRBJ2-7 14 TRBD1 NA TRBV7-2 CASSFRDRAHEQYF TGTGCCAGCAGCTTCCGGGACAGGGCCCACGAGCAGTACTTC
TRBJ1-3 15 TRBD1 NA TRBV27 CASSPGTGLGNTIYF TGTGCCAGCAGCCCTGGGACAGGGTTGGGAAACACCATATATTTT
TRBJ1-5 15 NA NA TRBV19 CASTVAEYSNQPQHF TGTGCCAGTACGGTGGCGGAGTATAGCAATCAGCCCCAGCATTTT
TRBJ1-6 15 NA NA TRBV9 CASSVGGGMYSPLHF TGTGCCAGCAGCGTAGGAGGGGGTATGTATTCACCCCTCCACTTT
TRBJ2-1 15 TRBD2 NA TRBV6-4 CASSDSTSGYNEQFF TGTGCCAGCAGTGACTCGACTAGCGGCTACAATGAGCAGTTCTTC
TRBJ2-7 15 TRBD1 NA TRBV10-1 CASDPFGTGVYEQYF TGCGCCAGCGATCCTTTCGGGACAGGGGTCTACGAGCAGTACTTC
TRBJ2-1 15 TRBD2 NA TRBV11-2 CASSFASGDHNEQFF TGTGCCAGCAGCTTCGCTAGCGGGGACCACAATGAGCAGTTCTTC
TRBJ2-7 14 NA NA TRBV12-5 CASAPDSRIYEQYF TGTGCTAGTGCCCCGGATAGCAGAATCTACGAGCAGTACTTC
TRBJ2-7 13 TRBD1 NA TRBV6-1 CASSGDRIYEQYF TGTGCCAGCAGTGGGGACAGGATCTACGAGCAGTACTTC
TRBJ1-2 15 TRBD1 NA TRBV5-1 CASSLDGTAADGYTF TGCGCCAGCAGCTTGGACGGGACAGCAGCCGATGGCTACACCTTC